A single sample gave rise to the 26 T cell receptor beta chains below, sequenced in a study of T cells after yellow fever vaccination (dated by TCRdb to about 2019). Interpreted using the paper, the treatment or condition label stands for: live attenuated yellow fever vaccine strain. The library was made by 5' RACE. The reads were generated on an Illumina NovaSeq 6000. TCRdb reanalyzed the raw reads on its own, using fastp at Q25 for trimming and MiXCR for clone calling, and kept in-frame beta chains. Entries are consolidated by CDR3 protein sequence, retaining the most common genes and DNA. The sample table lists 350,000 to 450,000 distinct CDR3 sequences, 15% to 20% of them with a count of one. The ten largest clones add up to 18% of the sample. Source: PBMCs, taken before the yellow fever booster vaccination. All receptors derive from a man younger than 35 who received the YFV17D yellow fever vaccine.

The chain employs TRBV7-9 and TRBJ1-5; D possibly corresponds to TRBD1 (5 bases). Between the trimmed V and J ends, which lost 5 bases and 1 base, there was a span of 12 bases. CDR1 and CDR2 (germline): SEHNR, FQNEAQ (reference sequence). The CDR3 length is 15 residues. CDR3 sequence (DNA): TGTGCCAGCAGCCCGGGGACTTTCAGCAATCAGCCCCAGCATTTT. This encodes CASSPGTFSNQPQHF. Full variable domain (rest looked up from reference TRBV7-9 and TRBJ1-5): DTGVSQNPRHKITKRGQNVTFRCDPISEHNRLYWYRQTLGQGPEFLTYFQNEAQLEKSRLLSDRFSAERPKGSFSTLEIQRTEQGDSAMYLCASSPGTFSNQPQHFGDGTRLSIL.

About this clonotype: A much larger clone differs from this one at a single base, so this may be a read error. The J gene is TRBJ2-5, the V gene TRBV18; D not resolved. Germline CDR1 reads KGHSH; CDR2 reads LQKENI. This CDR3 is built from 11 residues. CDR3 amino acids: CAGSPLETQYF. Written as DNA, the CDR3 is TGTGCCGGCTCACCACTGGAGACCCAGTACTTC.

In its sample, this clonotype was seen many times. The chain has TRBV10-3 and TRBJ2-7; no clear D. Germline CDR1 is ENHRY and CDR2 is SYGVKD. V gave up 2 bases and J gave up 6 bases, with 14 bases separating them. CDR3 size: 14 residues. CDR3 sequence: CAISENSHPLEQYV. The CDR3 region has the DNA TGTGCCATCAGTGAGAACAGCCACCCCCTCGAGCAGTACGTC.

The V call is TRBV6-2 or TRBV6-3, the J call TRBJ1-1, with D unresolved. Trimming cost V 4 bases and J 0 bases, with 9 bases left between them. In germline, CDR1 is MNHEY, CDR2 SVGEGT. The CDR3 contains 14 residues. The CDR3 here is CASSSPAMNTEAFF. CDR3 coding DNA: TGTGCCAGCAGTTCTCCGGCTATGAACACTGAAGCTTTCTTT.

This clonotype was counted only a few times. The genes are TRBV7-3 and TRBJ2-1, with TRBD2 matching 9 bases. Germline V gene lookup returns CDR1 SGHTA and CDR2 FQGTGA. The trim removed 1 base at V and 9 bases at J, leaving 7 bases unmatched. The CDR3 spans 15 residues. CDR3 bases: TGTGCCAGCAGCTTAAGGGCTAGCGGGGTCGGTGAGCAGTTCTTC. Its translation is CASSLRASGVGEQFF.

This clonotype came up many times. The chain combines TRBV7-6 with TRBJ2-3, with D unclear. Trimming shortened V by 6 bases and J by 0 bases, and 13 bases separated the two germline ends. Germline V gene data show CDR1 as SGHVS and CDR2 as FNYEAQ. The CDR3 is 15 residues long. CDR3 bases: TGTGCCAGCAGAGTAGGCCACTCTAGCACAGATACGCAGTATTTT. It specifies CASRVGHSSTDTQYF.

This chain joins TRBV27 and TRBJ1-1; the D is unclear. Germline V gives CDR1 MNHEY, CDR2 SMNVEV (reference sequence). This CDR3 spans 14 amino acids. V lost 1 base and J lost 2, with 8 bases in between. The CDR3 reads CASSLYSGNTEAFF. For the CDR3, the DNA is TGTGCCAGCAGTTTATATTCGGGAAACACTGAAGCTTTCTTT.

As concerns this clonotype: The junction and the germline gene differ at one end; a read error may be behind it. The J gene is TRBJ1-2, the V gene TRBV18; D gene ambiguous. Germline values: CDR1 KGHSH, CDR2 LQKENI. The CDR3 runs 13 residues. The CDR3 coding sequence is TGTGCTAGCTCACCCCTGGCAGGCGATGGCTACACCTTC. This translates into CASSPLAGDGYTF.

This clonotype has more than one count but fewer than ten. The CDR3 is CASSPPTSGALAKNIQYF. CDR3 in DNA: TGTGCCAGCAGTCCTCCGACTAGCGGGGCCTTAGCCAAAAACATTCAGTACTTC. The chain couples TRBV6-6 to TRBJ2-4, with 11 bases matching TRBD2. Germline CDR1 MNHNY, CDR2 SVGAGI (reference sequence). CDR3 length: 18 residues. With V trimmed by 5 bases and J by 0 bases, 9 bases remained unmatched.

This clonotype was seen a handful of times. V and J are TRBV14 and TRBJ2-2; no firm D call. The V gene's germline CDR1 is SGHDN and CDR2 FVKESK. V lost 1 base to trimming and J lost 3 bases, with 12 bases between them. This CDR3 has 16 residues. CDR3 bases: TGTGCCAGCAGCCAAGGACCCAAGAAGGACACCGGGGAGCTGTTTTTT. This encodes CASSQGPKKDTGELFF.

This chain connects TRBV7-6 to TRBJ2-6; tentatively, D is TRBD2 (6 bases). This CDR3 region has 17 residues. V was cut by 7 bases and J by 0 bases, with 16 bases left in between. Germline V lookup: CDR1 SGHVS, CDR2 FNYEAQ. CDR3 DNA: TGTGCCAGCACATCACGGGGGTCCAGCTCTGGGGCCAACGTCCTGACTTTC. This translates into CASTSRGSSSGANVLTF.

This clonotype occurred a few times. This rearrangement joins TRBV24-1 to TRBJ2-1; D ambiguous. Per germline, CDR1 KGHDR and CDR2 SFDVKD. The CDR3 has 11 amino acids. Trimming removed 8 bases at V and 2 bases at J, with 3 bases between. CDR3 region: CATKAYNEQFF. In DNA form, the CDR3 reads TGTGCCACCAAGGCCTACAATGAGCAGTTCTTC.

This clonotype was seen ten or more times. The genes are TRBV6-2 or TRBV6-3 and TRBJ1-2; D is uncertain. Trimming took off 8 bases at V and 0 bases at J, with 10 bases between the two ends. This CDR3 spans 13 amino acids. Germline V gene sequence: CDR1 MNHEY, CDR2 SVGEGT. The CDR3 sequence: CASWTLANYGYTF. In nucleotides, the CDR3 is TGTGCCAGCTGGACGCTAGCTAACTATGGCTACACCTTC.

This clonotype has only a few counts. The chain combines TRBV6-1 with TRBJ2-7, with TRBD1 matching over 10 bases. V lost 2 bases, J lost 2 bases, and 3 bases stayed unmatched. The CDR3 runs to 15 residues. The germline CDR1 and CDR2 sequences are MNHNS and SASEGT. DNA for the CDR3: TGTGCCAGCAGTGAAAGGGGGACAGGGGCCTACGAGCAGTACTTC. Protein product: CASSERGTGAYEQYF.

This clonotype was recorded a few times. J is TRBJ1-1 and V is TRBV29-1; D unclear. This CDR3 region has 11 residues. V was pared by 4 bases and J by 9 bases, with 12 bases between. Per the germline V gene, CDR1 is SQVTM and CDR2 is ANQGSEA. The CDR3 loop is CSVGFEAKAFF. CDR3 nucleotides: TGCAGCGTTGGATTCGAGGCCAAAGCTTTCTTT.

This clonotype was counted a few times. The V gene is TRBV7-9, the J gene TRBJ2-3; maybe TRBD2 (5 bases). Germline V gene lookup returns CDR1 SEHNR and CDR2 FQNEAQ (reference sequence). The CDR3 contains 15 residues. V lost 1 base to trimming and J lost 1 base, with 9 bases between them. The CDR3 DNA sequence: TGTGCCAGCAGCTTAGGAGTTAGCGGCACAGATACGCAGTATTTT. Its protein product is CASSLGVSGTDTQYF.

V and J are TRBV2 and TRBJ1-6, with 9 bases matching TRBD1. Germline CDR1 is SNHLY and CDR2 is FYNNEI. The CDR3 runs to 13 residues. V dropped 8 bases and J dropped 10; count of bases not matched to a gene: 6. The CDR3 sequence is CASGGQGNSPLHF. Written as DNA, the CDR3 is TGTGCCAGCGGGGGACAGGGTAACTCACCCCTCCACTTT. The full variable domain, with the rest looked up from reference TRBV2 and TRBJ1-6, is EPEVTQTPSHQVTQMGQEVILRCVPISNHLYFYWYRQILGQKVEFLVSFYNNEISEKSEIFDDQFSVERPDGSNFTLKIRSTKLEDSAMYFCASGGQGNSPLHFGNGTRLTVT.

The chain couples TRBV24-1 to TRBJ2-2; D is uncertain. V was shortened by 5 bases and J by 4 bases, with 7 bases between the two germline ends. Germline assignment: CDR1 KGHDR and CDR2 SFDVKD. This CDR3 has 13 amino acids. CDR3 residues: CATSGSATGELFF. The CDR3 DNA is TGTGCCACCAGTGGAAGCGCCACCGGGGAGCTGTTTTTT.

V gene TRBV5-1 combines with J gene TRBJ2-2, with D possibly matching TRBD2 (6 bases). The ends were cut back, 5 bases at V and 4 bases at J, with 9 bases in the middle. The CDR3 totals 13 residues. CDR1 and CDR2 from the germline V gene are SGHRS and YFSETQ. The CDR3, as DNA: TGCGCCAGCAGGGAGGGGTTCACCGGGGAGCTGTTTTTT. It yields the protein CASREGFTGELFF.

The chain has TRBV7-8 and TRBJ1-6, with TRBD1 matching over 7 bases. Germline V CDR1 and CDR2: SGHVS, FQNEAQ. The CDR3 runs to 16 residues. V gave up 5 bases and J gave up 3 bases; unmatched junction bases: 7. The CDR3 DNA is TGTGCCAGCAGCCCCTTCGGGGACAGCTATAATTCACCCCTCCACTTT. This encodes CASSPFGDSYNSPLHF.

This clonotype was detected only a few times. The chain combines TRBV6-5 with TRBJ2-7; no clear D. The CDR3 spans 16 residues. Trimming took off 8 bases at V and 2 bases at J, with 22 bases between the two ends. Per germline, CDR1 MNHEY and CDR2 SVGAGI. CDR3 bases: TGTGCCAGCGCTAGGCACACGGCTGGGAAAGCCTACGAGCAGTACTTC. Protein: CASARHTAGKAYEQYF.

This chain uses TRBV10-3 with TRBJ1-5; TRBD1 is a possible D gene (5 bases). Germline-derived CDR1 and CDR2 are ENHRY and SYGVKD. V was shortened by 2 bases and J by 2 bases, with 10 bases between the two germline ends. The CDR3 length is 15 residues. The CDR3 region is CAISEGLGGNQPQHF. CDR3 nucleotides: TGTGCCATCAGTGAGGGATTGGGGGGCAATCAGCCCCAGCATTTT.

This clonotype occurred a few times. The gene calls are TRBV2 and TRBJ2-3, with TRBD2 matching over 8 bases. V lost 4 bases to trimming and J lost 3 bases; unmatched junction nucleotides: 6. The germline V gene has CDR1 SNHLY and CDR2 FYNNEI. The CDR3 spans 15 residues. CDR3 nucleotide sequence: TGTGCCAGCAGTGGAATTAGCGGGGTAACAGATACGCAGTATTTT. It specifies CASSGISGVTDTQYF.

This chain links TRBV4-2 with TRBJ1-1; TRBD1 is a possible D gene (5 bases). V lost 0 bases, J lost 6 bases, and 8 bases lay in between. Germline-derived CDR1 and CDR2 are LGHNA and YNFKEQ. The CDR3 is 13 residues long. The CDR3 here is CASSQDRVPEAFF. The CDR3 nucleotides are TGTGCCAGCAGCCAAGACAGGGTCCCTGAAGCTTTCTTT.

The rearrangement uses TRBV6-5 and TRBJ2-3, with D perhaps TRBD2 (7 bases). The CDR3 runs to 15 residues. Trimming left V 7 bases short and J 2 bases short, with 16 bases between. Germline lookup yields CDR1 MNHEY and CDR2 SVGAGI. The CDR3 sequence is CASKFRGGPTDTQYF. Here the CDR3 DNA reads TGTGCCAGCAAGTTTAGGGGGGGCCCCACAGATACGCAGTATTTT.

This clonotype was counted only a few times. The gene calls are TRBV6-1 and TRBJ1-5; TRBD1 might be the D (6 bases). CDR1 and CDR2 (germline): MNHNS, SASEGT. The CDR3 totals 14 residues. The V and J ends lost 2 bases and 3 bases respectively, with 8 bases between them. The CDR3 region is CASSERGDNQPQHF. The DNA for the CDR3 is TGTGCCAGCAGTGAAAGGGGGGACAATCAGCCCCAGCATTTT.